This TCR beta chain appears in the sequencing data of a study of CD8+ T cells in alopecia areata. Findings and limits, study-wide: Scalp clonality, along with expanded CD8+ clones among the top 100, was significantly decreased by tofacitinib. Greater clonality was observed in lesional scalp samples, especially alopecia totalis/universalis, versus normal scalp. In blood and scalp, many expanded lesional clones persisted during tofacitinib.

The germline V and J ends were trimmed by 0 bases and 2 bases, with 3 bases remaining between them. The CDR3 is made up of 14 amino acids. CDR1 SGHRS and CDR2 YFSETQ come from the germline V gene. cDNA serving as the sequencing template came from extracted, reverse transcribed RNA. The method was immunoSEQ multiplex PCR; TCRdb's version includes in-frame clones alone and lacks a portion of them. Of about 220,000 clones listed, 50% to 60% were seen once; the top ten hold approximately 1.4%. Of note for this clone: Its antigen is unknown.

Treatment of the sample: oral pan-JAK inhibitor, 5-10 mg twice daily. Material: CD4+ T cells sorted from blood, obtained at week 4, from a patient treated with tofacitinib. This chain joins TRBV5-1 and TRBJ2-6; D not certain. This receptor was identified in a human donor with alopecia areata. Here the CDR3 reads CASSLGAGANVLTF. CDR3 DNA sequence: TGCGCCAGCAGCTTGGGGGCTGGGGCCAACGTCCTGACTTTC.